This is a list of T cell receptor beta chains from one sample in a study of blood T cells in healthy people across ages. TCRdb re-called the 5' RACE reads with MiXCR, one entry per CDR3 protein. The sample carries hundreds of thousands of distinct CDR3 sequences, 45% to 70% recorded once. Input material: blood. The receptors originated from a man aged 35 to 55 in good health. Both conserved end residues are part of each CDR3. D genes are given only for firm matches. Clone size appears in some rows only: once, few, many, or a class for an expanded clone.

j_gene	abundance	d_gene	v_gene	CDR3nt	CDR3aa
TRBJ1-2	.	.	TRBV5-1	TGCGCCAGCAGCTCATTTAGGAGACTAGGGGCCGACTCCACTAACTATGGCTACACCTTC	CASSSFRRLGADSTNYGYTF
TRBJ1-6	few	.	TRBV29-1	TGCAGCGTAGCCGAGGGGGGAAATTCACCCCTCCACTTT	CSVAEGGNSPLHF
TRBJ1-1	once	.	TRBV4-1	TGCGCCAGCAGCCAAGCAGAGAGGGACACTGAAGCTTTCTTT	CASSQAERDTEAFF
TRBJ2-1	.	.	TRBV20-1	TGCAGTGCTACAAGCGGACTCGAAAGGGGGGGTGAGCAGTTCTTC	CSATSGLERGGEQFF
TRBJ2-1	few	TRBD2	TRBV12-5	TGTGCTAGTGGTTTCACTAGCGGGGGCTACAATGAGCAGTTCTTC	CASGFTSGGYNEQFF
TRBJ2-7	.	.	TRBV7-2	TGTGCCAGCAGCTTACCCGAGACCTACGAGCAGTACTTC	CASSLPETYEQYF
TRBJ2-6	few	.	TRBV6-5	TGTGCCAGCAGTTACTGGGCTTCGGGTTCTGGGGCCAACGTCCTGACTTTC	CASSYWASGSGANVLTF
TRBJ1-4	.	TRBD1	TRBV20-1	TGCAGTGCTAGACCCGGGACAGGGAAAGAAAAACTGTTTTTT	CSARPGTGKEKLFF
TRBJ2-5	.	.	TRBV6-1	TGTGCCAGCAGTGAACCCGCAGGCTTGGAGACCCAGTACTTC	CASSEPAGLETQYF
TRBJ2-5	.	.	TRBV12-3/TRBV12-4	TGTGCCAGCAGTTTCCCGGGTCCAGAGACCCAGTACTTC	CASSFPGPETQYF
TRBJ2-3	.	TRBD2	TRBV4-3	TGCGCCAGCAGCCAAATAGCGGGAGGGCCGCCCGGGGATACGCAGTATTTT	CASSQIAGGPPGDTQYF
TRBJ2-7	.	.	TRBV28	TGTGCCAGCAGCTACGTTTCGCATGAGCAGTACTTC	CASSYVSHEQYF
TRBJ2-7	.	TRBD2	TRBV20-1	TGCAGTGGGAGCGGGACTAGCGCCGAATACGAGCAGTACTTC	CSGSGTSAEYEQYF
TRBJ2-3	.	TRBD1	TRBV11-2	TGTGCCAGCAGAGCCAGACAGGGTGGATCAGATACGCAGTATTTT	CASRARQGGSDTQYF
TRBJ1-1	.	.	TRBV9	TGTGCCAGCAGCGTAGTTGGTGGGGGCTCGAACACTGAAGCTTTCTTT	CASSVVGGGSNTEAFF
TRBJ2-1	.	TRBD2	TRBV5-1	TGCGCCAGCAGCTTGGGAGAGGGAGGGGATGAGCAGTTCTTC	CASSLGEGGDEQFF
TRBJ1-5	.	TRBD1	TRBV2	TGTGCCAGCAGTGACGAGGGGGCTATCAATCAGCCCCAGCATTTT	CASSDEGAINQPQHF
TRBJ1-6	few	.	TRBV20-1	TGCAGTGCTGAACCAGGGTTCTCCTATAATTCACCCCTCCACTTT	CSAEPGFSYNSPLHF
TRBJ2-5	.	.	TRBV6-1	TGTGCCAGCAGTAACGACGGCACTCAAGAGACCCAGTACTTC	CASSNDGTQETQYF
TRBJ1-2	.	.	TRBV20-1	TGCAGTGCCAGACGAGGCCCAGCAGGGGATGGAGGCTACACCTTC	CSARRGPAGDGGYTF
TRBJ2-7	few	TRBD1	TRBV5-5	TGTGCCAGCACTCCGGGACAGGGGGTTTACGAGCAGTACTTC	CASTPGQGVYEQYF